Presented here are 19 T cell receptor beta chains from one specimen sequenced in a study of OX40 agonist ivuxolimab in advanced cancers. TCRdb's table, derived via immunoSEQ multiplex PCR, lists solely in-frame clones and lacks some. The sample holds tens of thousands of clones; approximately 81% are singletons and the top ten take less than 25%. The source material was CD4+ or CD8+ T cells sorted from blood, sampled in a trial of the OX40 agonist ivuxolimab. The receptors shown here come from an adult with an advanced solid tumor such as melanoma, head and neck, liver or kidney cancer.

J is TRBJ2-1 and V is TRBV4-3, with no clear D. The CDR3 contains 21 residues. Trimming stripped 2 bases from V and 8 bases from J, with 34 bases between. From germline, CDR1 is LGHNA and CDR2 YSLEER. The CDR3 DNA follows: TGCGCCAGCAGCCAATATCTCGGTTCGGTGAGTTCGTCGCCAAAGGTGGATGAGCAGTTCTTC. Its protein is CASSQYLGSVSSSPKVDEQFF.

The chain joins TRBV5-1 to TRBJ1-4; tentatively, D is TRBD1 (5 bases). V was trimmed by 4 bases and J by 0 bases, leaving 13 bases between them. CDR1 is SGHRS, CDR2 YFSETQ, per germline. This CDR3 comprises 16 residues. The CDR3 sequence: CASSHLGEATNEKLFF. CDR3 sequence (DNA): TGCGCCAGCAGCCACCTAGGGGAAGCAACTAATGAAAAACTGTTTTTT.

In this sample, this clone turned up once. The chain couples TRBV4-1 to TRBJ1-1, with D possibly being TRBD1 (5 bases). The germline CDR1 and CDR2 sequences are MGHRA and YSYEKL. The CDR3 sequence is 13 residues long. V lost 2 bases and J lost 1, with 5 bases in between. CDR3 protein: CASSQRGNTEAFF. The DNA for the CDR3 is TGCGCCAGCAGCCAAAGGGGGAACACTGAAGCTTTCTTT.

The chain is built from TRBV29-1 and TRBJ2-5, with TRBD2 identical over 7 bases. This CDR3 comprises 12 residues. CDR1 is SQVTM, CDR2 ANQGSEA, per germline. With V trimmed by 5 bases and J by 7 bases, 7 bases remained unmatched. The CDR3 loop is CSVPTPSGTQYF. The CDR3 DNA sequence: TGCAGCGTTCCCACTCCTAGCGGGACCCAGTACTTC.

The rearrangement uses TRBV10-1 and TRBJ2-1; D gene ambiguous. From germline, CDR1 is WNHNN and CDR2 SYGVQD (reference sequence). V was pared by 5 bases and J by 8 bases, with 4 bases between. The CDR3 runs 10 residues. CDR3 nucleotides: TGCGCCAGCAGTTTATATGAGCAGTTCTTC. This codes for CASSLYEQFF.

V and J are TRBV5-6 and TRBJ2-3, with TRBD1 matching 10 bases. The V gene's germline CDR1 is SGHDT and CDR2 YYEEEE. Trimming removed 3 bases from V and 1 base from J; junction bases left unmatched: 14. This CDR3 contains 19 residues. The CDR3 sequence: CASSSNRWDRGEGTDTQYF. The CDR3 DNA reads TGTGCCAGCAGCTCGAACCGCTGGGACAGGGGAGAGGGCACAGATACGCAGTATTTT.

The chain carries TRBV9 and TRBJ1-5, with D unresolved. The germline V gene has CDR1 SGDLS and CDR2 YYNGEE. CDR3 length: 17 residues. The V end was cut by 0 bases, the J end by 1 base, with 14 bases between. CDR3 coding DNA: TGTGCCAGCAGCGTAGGGCAGGAACGTAGCAGCAATCAGCCCCAGCATTTT. Translating gives CASSVGQERSSNQPQHF.

The J gene is TRBJ2-3, the V gene TRBV7-2; D is unresolved. CDR1 SGHTA and CDR2 FQGNSA come from the germline V gene. Trimming cost V 4 bases and J 2 bases, with 16 bases left between them. The CDR3 extends over 16 amino acids. The CDR3: CASSSKTPPDTDTQYF. CDR3 DNA: TGTGCCAGCAGCTCCAAGACCCCTCCGGACACAGATACGCAGTATTTT.

The chain couples TRBV6-1 to TRBJ1-1, with a tentative D call TRBD1 (5 bases). The V gene's germline CDR1 is MNHNS and CDR2 SASEGT. Trimming shortened V by 8 bases and J by 1 base, and 11 bases separated the two germline ends. The CDR3 consists of 13 residues. The CDR3 loop is CASPRDGNTEAFF. The CDR3 coding sequence is TGTGCCAGCCCCCGGGACGGGAACACTGAAGCTTTCTTT.

The chain is built from TRBV2 and TRBJ1-1; D ambiguous. Trimming removed 3 bases at V and 4 bases at J, with 6 bases between. The germline V gene has CDR1 SNHLY and CDR2 FYNNEI. The CDR3 totals 12 residues. Here the CDR3 DNA reads TGTGCCAGCAGTGAGTGGCGCACTGAAGCTTTCTTT. This codes for CASSEWRTEAFF.

This clone qualifies as medium-sized (0.01 to 0.1%). This chain uses TRBV4-3 with TRBJ2-6, with 10 bases lining up with TRBD1. The CDR3 is made up of 20 amino acids. The V gene's germline CDR1 is LGHNA and CDR2 YSLEER. V gave up 3 bases and J gave up 0 bases; unmatched junction bases: 11. In DNA, the CDR3 is TGCGCCAGCAGCCATGACGATACCGGGACAGGGGTCTCTGGGGCCAACGTCCTGACTTTC. Amino acids: CASSHDDTGTGVSGANVLTF.

V is TRBV27 and J is TRBJ2-1; no clear D gene. The CDR3 consists of 13 residues. V gave up 8 bases and J gave up 4 bases, with 12 bases separating them. Germline CDR1 MNHEY, CDR2 SMNVEV (reference sequence). CDR3 DNA sequence: TGTGCCAGCGGAGATCCCCTTTACAATGAGCAGTTCTTC. It encodes CASGDPLYNEQFF.

The chain combines TRBV29-1 with TRBJ1-2; TRBD1 agrees at 7 bases. The germline gives CDR1 SQVTM, CDR2 ANQGSEA. J gave up 4 bases and V 3 bases, and 5 bases lay outside the gene matches. The CDR3 length is 13 residues. The DNA of the CDR3 is TGCAGCGTTGAGACAGGGATGACCTATGGCTACACCTTC. Its translation is CSVETGMTYGYTF.

The chain combines TRBV7-6 with TRBJ1-2; unclear D gene. The CDR3 has 14 amino acids. Trimming shortened V by 3 bases and J by 8 bases, and 16 bases separated the two germline ends. Germline CDR1 is SGHVS and CDR2 is FNYEAQ. DNA for the CDR3: TGTGCCAGCAGCTTTCGACCCCGCTTCGACGGCTACACCTTC. Translation: CASSFRPRFDGYTF.

The chain has TRBV7-8 and TRBJ2-1; perhaps TRBD2 as D (6 bases). V shed 5 bases and J shed 3 bases, with 8 bases lying between them. CDR3 length equals 13 residues. In germline, CDR1 is SGHVS, CDR2 FQNEAQ. The CDR3 region is CASSTDYYNEQFF. The CDR3 coding sequence is TGTGCCAGCAGCACGGACTACTACAATGAGCAGTTCTTC. The whole variable domain, filled in from reference TRBV7-8 and TRBJ2-1, reads GAGVSQSPRYKVAKRGQDVALRCDPISGHVSLFWYQQALGQGPEFLTYFQNEAQLDKSGLPSDRFFAERPEGSVSTLKIQRTQQEDSAVYLCASSTDYYNEQFFGPGTRLTVL.

The chain recombines TRBV11-3 with TRBJ2-1; perhaps TRBD2 as D (6 bases). V lost 4 bases, J lost 5 bases, and 12 bases lay in between. The CDR3 extends over 14 amino acids. Germline CDR1 is SGHNT and CDR2 is YENEEA. The CDR3 sequence is CASSSSGVNNEQFF. The CDR3 nucleotides are TGTGCCAGCAGCTCCTCGGGAGTCAACAATGAGCAGTTCTTC.

This clone was recorded once. V and J are TRBV11-2 and TRBJ1-1; tentative D call: TRBD1 (6 bases). Between the trimmed V and J ends, which lost 3 bases and 3 bases, there was a span of 20 bases. Germline V gene lookup returns CDR1 SGHAT and CDR2 FQNNGV. The CDR3 has 17 amino acids. CDR3 nucleotides: TGTGCCAGCAGCTTGAACAGGGTAAGCGGGTACGACACTGAAGCTTTCTTT. Residues: CASSLNRVSGYDTEAFF.

This CDR3 is CASSYLGGNQPQHF. CDR3 DNA sequence: TGTGCCAGCAGCTACCTGGGGGGAAATCAGCCCCAGCATTTT. The V and J genes are TRBV7-2 and TRBJ1-5; possible D gene TRBD1, 5 bases. Germline V CDR1 and CDR2: SGHTA, FQGNSA. This CDR3 has 14 residues. Deletions cut 4 bases from V and 4 bases from J, with 11 bases between.

The DNA of the CDR3 is TGTGCCAGCAGTCTCGGACAGGGAGTGAGCACAGATACGCAGTATTTT. It specifies CASSLGQGVSTDTQYF. V is TRBV28 and J is TRBJ2-3, with 8 nucleotides matching TRBD1. The ends lost 5 bases at V and 0 bases at J; junction bases unmatched: 7. Germline CDR1 MDHEN, CDR2 SYDVKM. The CDR3 spans 16 residues.